The clone carrying this T cell receptor (beta chain) came up a few times. Its antigen remains unknown. This sample was taken from a study of T cells in tumors after PD-1 blockade. Turning to the study itself: During anti-PD-1 treatment, some patients continued daily vismodegib 150 mg.

The method was immunoSEQ multiplex PCR; TCRdb's version includes in-frame clones alone and lacks a portion of them. The sample carries more than 50,000 clones, roughly 70% recorded once. Study-wide findings and caveats: Roughly two fifths of tumor TCR clonotypes were also found in blood.

The CDR3 runs to 17 residues. V dropped 1 base and J dropped 6 bases, with 16 bases sitting between them. The germline gives CDR1 MGHRA, CDR2 YSYEKL. This rearrangement joins TRBV4-1 to TRBJ1-6; tentatively, D is TRBD1 (5 bases). This receptor was identified in a human donor with basal cell carcinoma. The sequencing here drew on PBMCs, taken after anti-PD-1 treatment. The CDR3 DNA reads TGCGCCAGCAGCCAAGTCCGGTCGACAGAGTTTAATTCACCCCTCCACTTT. Translating gives CASSQVRSTEFNSPLHF.